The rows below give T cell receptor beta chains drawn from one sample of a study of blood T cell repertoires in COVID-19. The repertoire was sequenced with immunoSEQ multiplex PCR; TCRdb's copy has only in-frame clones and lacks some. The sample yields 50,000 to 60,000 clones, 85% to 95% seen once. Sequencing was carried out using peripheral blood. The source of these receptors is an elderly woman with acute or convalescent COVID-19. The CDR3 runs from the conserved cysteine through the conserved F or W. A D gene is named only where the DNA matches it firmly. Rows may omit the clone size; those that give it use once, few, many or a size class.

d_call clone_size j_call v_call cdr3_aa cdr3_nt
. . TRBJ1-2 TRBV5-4 CASSLDSYGYTF TGTGCCAGCAGCTTGGACTCCTATGGCTACACCTTC
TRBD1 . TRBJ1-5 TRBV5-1 CASSGGTGQNQPQHF TGCGCCAGCAGCGGGGGGACAGGGCAGAATCAGCCCCAGCATTTT
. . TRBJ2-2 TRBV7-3 CASSRALDGGGELFF TGTGCCAGCAGCCGTGCCCTCGACGGAGGCGGGGAGCTGTTTTTT
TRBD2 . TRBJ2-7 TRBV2 CASRRLAEMGEQYF TGTGCCAGCCGGAGACTAGCGGAGATGGGCGAGCAGTACTTC
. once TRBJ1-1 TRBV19 CASSATQRTLNTEAFF TGTGCCAGTAGTGCTACCCAGAGGACATTGAACACTGAAGCTTTCTTT
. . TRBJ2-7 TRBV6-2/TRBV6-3 CASSFGRGYEQYF TGTGCCAGCAGTTTCGGCCGAGGTTACGAGCAGTACTTC
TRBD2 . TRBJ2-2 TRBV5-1 CASSLAGTSGDTGELFF TGCGCCAGCAGCTTGGCGGGGACTAGCGGGGACACCGGGGAGCTGTTTTTT
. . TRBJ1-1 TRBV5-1 CASSDRTERSTEAFF TGCGCCAGCAGCGACCGGACAGAAAGAAGTACTGAAGCTTTCTTT
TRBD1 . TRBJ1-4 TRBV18 CASSPYGTGGEKLFF TGTGCCAGCTCACCATATGGAACAGGGGGAGAAAAACTGTTTTTT
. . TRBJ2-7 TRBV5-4 CASSLGLTGSSYEQYF TGTGCCAGCAGCTTGGGATTAACAGGGAGTTCCTACGAGCAGTACTTC
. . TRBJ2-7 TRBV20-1 CSAESTYEQYF TGCAGTGCCGAGTCCACCTACGAGCAGTACTTC
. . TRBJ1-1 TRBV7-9 CASGGVGELRGAFF TGTGCCAGCGGCGGGGTGGGGGAGTTACGTGGAGCTTTCTTT
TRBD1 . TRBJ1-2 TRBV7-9 CASSFEGAYGYTF TGTGCCAGCAGCTTTGAGGGGGCGTATGGCTACACCTTC
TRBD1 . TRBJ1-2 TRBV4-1 CASSQDGTGVYYGYTF TGCGCCAGCAGCCAAGACGGGACAGGGGTCTACTATGGCTACACCTTC
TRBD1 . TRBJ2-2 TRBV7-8 CASSLRQGGNTGELFF TGTGCCAGCAGCTTAAGACAGGGGGGGAACACCGGGGAGCTGTTTTTT
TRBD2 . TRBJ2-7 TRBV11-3 CASSPPTSGILYEQYF TGTGCCAGCAGCCCTCCGACTAGCGGGATACTCTACGAGCAGTACTTC
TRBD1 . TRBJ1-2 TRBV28 CASSLGTGVGGYTF TGTGCCAGCAGTTTGGGGACAGGGGTAGGTGGCTACACCTTC
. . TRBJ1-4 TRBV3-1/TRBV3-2 CASSPGSKPPFIPGNEKLFF TGTGCCAGCAGCCCCGGGTCAAAACCCCCCTTTATACCGGGTAATGAAAAACTGTTTTTT
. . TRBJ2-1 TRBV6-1 CASSEVPAFLGAYNEQFF TGTGCCAGCAGTGAAGTCCCGGCTTTTTTGGGCGCCTACAATGAGCAGTTCTTC
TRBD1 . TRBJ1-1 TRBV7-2 CASSSRTGGTEAFF TGTGCCAGCAGCTCCCGGACAGGGGGCACTGAAGCTTTCTTT
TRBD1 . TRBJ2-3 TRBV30 CAWTFSRDSYTDTQYF TGTGCCTGGACCTTTTCCCGGGACAGCTACACAGATACGCAGTATTTT
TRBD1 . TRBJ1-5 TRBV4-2 CASSQDWGTGNQPQHF TGTGCCAGCAGCCAAGATTGGGGGACAGGGAATCAGCCCCAGCATTTT
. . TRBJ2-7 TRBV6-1 CASSETGDEQYF TGTGCCAGCAGTGAAACAGGAGACGAGCAGTACTTC
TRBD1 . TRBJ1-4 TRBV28 CASSRPGTGSEKLFF TGTGCCAGCAGCCGCCCCGGGACAGGCAGTGAAAAACTGTTTTTT
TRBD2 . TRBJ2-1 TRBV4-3 CASSQRGPGLGPNEQFF TGCGCCAGCAGCCAGAGGGGACCGGGACTAGGGCCCAATGAGCAGTTCTTC
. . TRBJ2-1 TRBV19 CASSSEVYNEQFF TGTGCCAGTAGCTCGGAGGTCTACAATGAGCAGTTCTTC
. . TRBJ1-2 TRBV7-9 CASSLGIDYGYTF TGTGCCAGCAGCTTAGGTATTGACTATGGCTACACCTTC
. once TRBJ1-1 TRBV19 CASQGLVEAFF TGTGCCAGCCAGGGTCTGGTTGAAGCTTTCTTT
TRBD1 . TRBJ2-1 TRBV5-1 CASSFPTGGEQFF TGCGCCAGCAGCTTCCCGACAGGGGGGGAGCAGTTCTTC
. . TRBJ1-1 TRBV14 CASSPHMNTEAFF TGTGCCAGCAGCCCCCACATGAACACTGAAGCTTTCTTT
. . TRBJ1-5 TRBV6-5 CASSYSPDRPQHF TGTGCCAGCAGTTACTCGCCGGACAGACCCCAGCATTTT
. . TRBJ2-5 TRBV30 CAWSVDAGPWETQYF TGTGCCTGGAGTGTAGATGCAGGGCCGTGGGAGACCCAGTACTTC
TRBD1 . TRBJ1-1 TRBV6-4 CASSRTGRNTEAFF TGTGCCAGCAGTAGGACAGGGCGGAACACTGAAGCTTTCTTT
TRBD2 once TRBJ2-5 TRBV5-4 CASSSRAGEETQYF TGTGCCAGCAGCTCACGAGCGGGAGAAGAGACCCAGTACTTC
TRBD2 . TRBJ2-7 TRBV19 CASSETSGRYEQYF TGTGCCAGTAGTGAGACTAGCGGGAGATACGAGCAGTACTTC
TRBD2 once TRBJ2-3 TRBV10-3 CAISARQGTSGTDTQYF TGTGCCATCAGTGCCCGACAGGGGACTAGCGGCACAGATACGCAGTATTTT
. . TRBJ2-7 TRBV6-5 CASIIRGRGSYEQYF TGTGCCAGCATTATTCGGGGGAGAGGCTCCTACGAGCAGTACTTC
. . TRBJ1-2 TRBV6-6 CASKDRIYGYTF TGTGCCAGCAAAGACAGGATCTATGGCTACACCTTC
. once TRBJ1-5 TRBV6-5 CACEQGRDQPQHF TGTGCCTGTGAACAGGGTAGGGATCAGCCCCAGCATTTT
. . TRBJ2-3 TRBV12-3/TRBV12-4 CASSLVFTDTQYF TGTGCCAGTTCCCTAGTCTTTACAGATACGCAGTATTTT
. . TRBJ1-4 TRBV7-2 CASSFGRGNEKLFF TGTGCCAGCAGCTTCGGTCGCGGTAATGAAAAACTGTTTTTT
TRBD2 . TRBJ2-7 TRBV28 CASTGRGRGGYEQYF TGTGCCTCGACTGGGAGGGGTAGGGGCGGCTACGAGCAGTACTTC
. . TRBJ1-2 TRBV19 CASSPNEGASYGYTF TGTGCCAGTAGTCCCAATGAGGGCGCGAGCTATGGCTACACCTTC
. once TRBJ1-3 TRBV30 CASQGSGNTIYF TGTGCCTCACAGGGATCTGGAAACACCATATATTTT
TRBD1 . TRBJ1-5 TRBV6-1 CASSEVPGGGNQPQHF TGTGCCAGCAGTGAAGTACCAGGGGGCGGCAATCAGCCCCAGCATTTT
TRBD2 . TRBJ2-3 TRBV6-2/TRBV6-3 CASSYPPLRAGGRTQYF TGTGCCAGCAGTTACCCGCCCCTACGAGCGGGAGGACGTACGCAGTATTTT
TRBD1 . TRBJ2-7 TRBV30 CAYTGQGASYEQYF TGTGCCTATACGGGACAGGGGGCTTCCTACGAGCAGTACTTC
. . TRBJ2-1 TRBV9 CASSFEGGFLNEQFF TGTGCCAGCAGCTTTGAGGGAGGTTTCCTCAATGAGCAGTTCTTC
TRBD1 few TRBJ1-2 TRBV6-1 CASNEPGQDYGYTF TGTGCCAGCAATGAGCCGGGACAGGACTATGGCTACACCTTC